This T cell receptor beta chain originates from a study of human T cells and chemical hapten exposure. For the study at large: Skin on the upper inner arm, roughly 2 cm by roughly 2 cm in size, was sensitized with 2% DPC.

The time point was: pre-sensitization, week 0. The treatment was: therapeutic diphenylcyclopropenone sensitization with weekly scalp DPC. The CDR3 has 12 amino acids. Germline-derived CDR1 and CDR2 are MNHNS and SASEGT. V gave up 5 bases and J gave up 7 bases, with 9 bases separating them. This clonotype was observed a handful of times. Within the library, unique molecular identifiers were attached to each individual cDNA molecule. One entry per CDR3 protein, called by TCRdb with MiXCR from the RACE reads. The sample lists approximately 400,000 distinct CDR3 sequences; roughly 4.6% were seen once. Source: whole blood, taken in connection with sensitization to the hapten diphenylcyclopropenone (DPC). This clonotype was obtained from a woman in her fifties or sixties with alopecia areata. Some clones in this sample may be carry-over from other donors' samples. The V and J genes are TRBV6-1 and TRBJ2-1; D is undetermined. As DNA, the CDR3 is TGTGCCAGCAGTCTAAGCTGGAATGAGCAGTTCTTC. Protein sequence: CASSLSWNEQFF.